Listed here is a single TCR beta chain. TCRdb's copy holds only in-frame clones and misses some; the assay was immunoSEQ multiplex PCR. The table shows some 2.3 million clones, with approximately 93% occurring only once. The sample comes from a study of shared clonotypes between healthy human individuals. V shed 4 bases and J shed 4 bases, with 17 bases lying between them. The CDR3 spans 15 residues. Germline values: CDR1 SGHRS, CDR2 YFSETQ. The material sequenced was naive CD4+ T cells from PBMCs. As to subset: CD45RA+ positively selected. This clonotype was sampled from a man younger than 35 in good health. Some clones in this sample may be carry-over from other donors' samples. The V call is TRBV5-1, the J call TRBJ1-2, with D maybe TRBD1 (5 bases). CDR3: CASSPWAGQGYGYTF. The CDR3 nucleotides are TGCGCCAGCAGCCCTTGGGCCGGGCAGGGCTATGGCTACACCTTC.